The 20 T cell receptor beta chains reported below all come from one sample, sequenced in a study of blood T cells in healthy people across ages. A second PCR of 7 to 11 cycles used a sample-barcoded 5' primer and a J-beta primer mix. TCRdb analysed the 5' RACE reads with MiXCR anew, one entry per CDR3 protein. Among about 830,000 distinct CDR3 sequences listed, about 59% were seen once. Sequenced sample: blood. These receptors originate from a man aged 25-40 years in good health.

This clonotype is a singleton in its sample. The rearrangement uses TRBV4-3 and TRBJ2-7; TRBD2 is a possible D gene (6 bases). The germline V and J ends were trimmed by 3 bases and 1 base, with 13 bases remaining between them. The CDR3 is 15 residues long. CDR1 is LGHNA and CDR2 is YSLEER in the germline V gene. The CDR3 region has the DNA TGCGCCAGCAGCCATTCACGGGGGTGGTCCTACGAGCAGTACTTC. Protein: CASSHSRGWSYEQYF.

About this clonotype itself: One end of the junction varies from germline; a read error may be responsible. The CDR3 DNA sequence: TGTGCCAGCAGTTACTCGGGGGGCCCGGACACTGTAGCTTTCTTT. Protein: CASSYSGGPDTVAFF. The rearrangement joins TRBV6-5 to TRBJ1-1; TRBD1 is a possible D gene (6 bases). The germline V gene has CDR1 MNHEY and CDR2 SVGAGI. The CDR3 sequence is 15 residues long.

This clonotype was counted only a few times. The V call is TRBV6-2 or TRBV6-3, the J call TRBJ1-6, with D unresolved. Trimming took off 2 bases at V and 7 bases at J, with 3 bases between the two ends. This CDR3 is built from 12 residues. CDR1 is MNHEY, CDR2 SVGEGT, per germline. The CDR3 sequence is CASSYPNSPLHF. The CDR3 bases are TGTGCCAGCAGTTACCCGAATTCACCCCTCCACTTT.

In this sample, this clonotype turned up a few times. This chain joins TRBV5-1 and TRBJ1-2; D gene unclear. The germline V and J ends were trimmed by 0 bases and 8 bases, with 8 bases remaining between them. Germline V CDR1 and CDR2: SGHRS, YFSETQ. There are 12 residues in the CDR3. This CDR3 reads CASSLASAGYTF. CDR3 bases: TGCGCCAGCAGCTTGGCCAGCGCGGGCTACACCTTC.

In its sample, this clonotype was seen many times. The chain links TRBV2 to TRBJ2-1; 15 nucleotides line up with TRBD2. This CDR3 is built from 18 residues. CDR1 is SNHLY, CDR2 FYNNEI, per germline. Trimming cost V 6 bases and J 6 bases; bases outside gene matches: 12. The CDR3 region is CASRGLAGGPGSLNEQFF. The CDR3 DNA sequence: TGTGCCAGCAGGGGACTAGCGGGGGGCCCGGGAAGTCTCAATGAGCAGTTCTTC.

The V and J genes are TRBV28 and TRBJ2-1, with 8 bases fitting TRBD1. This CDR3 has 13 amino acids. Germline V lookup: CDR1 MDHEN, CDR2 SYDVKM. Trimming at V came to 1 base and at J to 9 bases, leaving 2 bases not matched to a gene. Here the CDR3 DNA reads TGTGCCAGCAGTTTATCGACAGGGGTTGAGCAGTTCTTC. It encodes CASSLSTGVEQFF.

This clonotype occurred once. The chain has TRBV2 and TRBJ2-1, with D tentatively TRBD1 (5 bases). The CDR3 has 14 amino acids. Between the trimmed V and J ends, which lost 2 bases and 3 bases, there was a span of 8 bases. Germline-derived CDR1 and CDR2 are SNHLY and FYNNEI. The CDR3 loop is CASSEYQGYNEQFF. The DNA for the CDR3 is TGTGCCAGCAGTGAATATCAGGGCTACAATGAGCAGTTCTTC.

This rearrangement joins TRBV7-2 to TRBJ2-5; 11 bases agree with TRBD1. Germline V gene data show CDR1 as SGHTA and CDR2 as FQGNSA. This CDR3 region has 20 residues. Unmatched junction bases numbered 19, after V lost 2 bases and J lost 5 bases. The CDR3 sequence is CASSLLLDGTGGFKEETQYF. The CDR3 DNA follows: TGTGCCAGCAGCTTACTCTTGGACGGGACAGGGGGATTTAAGGAGGAGACCCAGTACTTC.

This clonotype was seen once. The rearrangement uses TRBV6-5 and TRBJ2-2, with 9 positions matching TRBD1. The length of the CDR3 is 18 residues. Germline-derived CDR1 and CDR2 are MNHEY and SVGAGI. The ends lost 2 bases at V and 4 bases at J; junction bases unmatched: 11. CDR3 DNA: TGTGCCAGCAGTTACCCCCCATCCGGGACAGGGCCCACCGGGGAGCTGTTTTTT. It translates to CASSYPPSGTGPTGELFF.

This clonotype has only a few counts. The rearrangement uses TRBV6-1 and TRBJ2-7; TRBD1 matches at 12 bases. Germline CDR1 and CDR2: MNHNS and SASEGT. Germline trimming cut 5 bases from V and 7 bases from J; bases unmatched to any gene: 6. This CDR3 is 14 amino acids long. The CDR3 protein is CASSSRDRGLEQYF. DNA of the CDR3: TGTGCCAGCAGTTCCCGGGACAGGGGGCTTGAGCAGTACTTC.

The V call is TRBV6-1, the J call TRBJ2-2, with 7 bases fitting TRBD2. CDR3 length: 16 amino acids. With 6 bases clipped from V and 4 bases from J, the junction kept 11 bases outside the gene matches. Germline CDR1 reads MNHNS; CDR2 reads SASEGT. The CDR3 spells CASRVRAGLSTGELFF. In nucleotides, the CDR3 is TGTGCCAGCAGGGTGCGAGCGGGGTTATCCACCGGGGAGCTGTTTTTT.

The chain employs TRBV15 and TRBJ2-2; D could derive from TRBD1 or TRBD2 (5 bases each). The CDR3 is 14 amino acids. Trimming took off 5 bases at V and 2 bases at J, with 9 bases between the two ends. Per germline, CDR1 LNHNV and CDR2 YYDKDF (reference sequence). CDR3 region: CATSPGGNTGELFF. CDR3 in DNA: TGTGCCACCAGCCCTGGGGGAAACACCGGGGAGCTGTTTTTT.

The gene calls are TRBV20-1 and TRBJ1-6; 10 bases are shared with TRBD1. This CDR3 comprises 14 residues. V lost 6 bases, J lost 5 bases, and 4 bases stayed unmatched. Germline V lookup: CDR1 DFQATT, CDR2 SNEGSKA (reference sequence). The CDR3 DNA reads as TGCAGTGCCCCGGACAGGGGGGATAATTCACCCCTCCACTTT. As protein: CSAPDRGDNSPLHF.

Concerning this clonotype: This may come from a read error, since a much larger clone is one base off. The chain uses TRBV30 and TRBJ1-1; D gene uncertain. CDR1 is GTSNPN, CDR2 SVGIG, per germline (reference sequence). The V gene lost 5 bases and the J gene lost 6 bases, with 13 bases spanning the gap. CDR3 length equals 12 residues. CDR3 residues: CAWGIRGSEAFF. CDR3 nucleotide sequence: TGTGCCTGGGGGATACGAGGCTCTGAAGCTTTCTTT.

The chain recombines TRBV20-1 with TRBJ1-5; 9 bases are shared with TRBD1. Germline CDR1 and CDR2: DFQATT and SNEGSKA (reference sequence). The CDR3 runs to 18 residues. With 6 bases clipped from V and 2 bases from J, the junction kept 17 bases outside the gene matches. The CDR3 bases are TGCAGTGCGCTCCTCTCCGCCGGGACAGGGAAGGGCAATCAGCCCCAGCATTTT. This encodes CSALLSAGTGKGNQPQHF.

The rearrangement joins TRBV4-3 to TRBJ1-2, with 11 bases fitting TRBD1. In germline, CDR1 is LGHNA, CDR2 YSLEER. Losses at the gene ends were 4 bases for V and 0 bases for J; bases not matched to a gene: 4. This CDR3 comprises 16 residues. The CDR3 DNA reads TGCGCCAGCAGCCCGGACAGGGGGCCGACTAACTATGGCTACACCTTC. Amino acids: CASSPDRGPTNYGYTF.

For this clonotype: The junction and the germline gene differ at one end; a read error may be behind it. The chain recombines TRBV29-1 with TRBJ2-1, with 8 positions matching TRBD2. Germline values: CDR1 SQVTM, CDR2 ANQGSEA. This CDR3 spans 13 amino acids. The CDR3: CGVEPSGGREQFF. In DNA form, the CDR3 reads TGCGGCGTCGAACCCTCGGGGGGGCGGGAGCAGTTCTTC.

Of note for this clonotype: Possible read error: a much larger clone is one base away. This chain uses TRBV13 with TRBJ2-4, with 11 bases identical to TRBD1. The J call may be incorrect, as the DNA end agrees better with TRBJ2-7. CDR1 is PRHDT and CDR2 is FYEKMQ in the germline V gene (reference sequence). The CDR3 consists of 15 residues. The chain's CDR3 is CASSIGGTGGYEQYF. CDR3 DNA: TGTGCCAGCAGCATAGGGGGGACAGGGGGCTACGAGCAGTACTTC.

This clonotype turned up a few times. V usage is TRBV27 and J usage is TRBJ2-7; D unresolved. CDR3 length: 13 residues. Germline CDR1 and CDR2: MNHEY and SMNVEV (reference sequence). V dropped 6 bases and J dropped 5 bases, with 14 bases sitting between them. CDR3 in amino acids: CASSPANGHEQYF. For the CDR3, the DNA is TGTGCCAGCAGCCCGGCTAACGGGCACGAGCAGTACTTC.

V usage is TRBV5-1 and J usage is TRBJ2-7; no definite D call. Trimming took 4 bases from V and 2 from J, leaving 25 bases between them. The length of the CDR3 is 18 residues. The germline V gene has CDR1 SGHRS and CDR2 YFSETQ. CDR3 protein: CASSTPRRQLRPTYEQYF. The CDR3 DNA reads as TGCGCCAGCAGCACCCCCAGGCGCCAGCTAAGACCCACCTACGAGCAGTACTTC.